Detailed here is one TCR beta chain. Its target is unknown. This record comes from a study of T cells in Graves' hyperthyroidism and ophthalmopathy. General study results and limits: From stable hyperthyroidism, ophthalmopathy was set apart by a 13 V-J model.

Germline values: CDR1 SNHLY, CDR2 FYNNEI. With 6 bases clipped from V and 6 bases from J, the junction kept 10 bases outside the gene matches. This CDR3 is built from 16 residues. Researchers took RNA transcripts and amplified the TCR beta CDR3 regions from them. TCR CDR3 regions were first amplified by RT-PCR with HTBI primers. TCRdb ran MiXCR on the multiplex PCR reads and lists one entry per CDR3 protein. The sample records approximately 560,000 distinct CDR3 sequences, more than 45% being singletons. The source is a woman aged 18-29 years with Graves' hyperthyroidism. The chain recombines TRBV2 with TRBJ2-7, with 14 bases aligning to TRBD2. Input material: peripheral blood or thyroid tissue (not recorded which). The CDR3 nucleotides read TGTGCCAGCAGCAAAGGGACTAGCGGGAGTCGGGCCGAGCAGTACTTC. Translated, it gives CASSKGTSGSRAEQYF.